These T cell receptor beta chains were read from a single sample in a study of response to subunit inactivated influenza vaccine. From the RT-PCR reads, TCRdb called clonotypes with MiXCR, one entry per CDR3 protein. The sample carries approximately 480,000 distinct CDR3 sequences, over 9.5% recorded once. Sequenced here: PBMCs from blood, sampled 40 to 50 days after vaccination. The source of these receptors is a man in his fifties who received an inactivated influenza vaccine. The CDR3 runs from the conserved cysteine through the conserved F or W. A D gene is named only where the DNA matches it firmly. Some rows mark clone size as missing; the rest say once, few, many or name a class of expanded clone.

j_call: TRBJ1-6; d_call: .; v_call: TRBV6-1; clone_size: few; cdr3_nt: TGTGCCAGCAGTGACTTCAGCTCCTATAATTCACCCCTCCACTTT; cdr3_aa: CASSDFSSYNSPLHF
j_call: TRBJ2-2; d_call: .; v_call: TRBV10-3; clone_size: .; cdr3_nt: TGTGCCATCAGAGGACTCTCCAACACCGGGGAGCTGTTTTTT; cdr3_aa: CAIRGLSNTGELFF
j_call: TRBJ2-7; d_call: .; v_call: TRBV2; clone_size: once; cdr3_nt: TGTGCCAGCAGTGCCCTAAGCTCCTACGAGCAGTACTTC; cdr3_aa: CASSALSSYEQYF
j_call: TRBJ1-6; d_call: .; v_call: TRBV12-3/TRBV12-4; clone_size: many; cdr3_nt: TGTGCCAGCAGTCCCAACCCCAATTCACCCCTCCACTTT; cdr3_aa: CASSPNPNSPLHF
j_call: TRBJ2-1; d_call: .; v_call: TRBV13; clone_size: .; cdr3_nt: TGTGCCAGCAGACATGGGAGCGACAATGAGCAGTTCTTC; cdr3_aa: CASRHGSDNEQFF
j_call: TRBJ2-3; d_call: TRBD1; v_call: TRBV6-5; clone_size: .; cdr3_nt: TGTGCCAGCAGTTACCGACAGGGCCCCTTGGAGACAGATACGCAGTATTTT; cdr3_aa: CASSYRQGPLETDTQYF
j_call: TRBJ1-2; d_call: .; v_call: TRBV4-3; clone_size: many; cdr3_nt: TGCGCCAGCAGCCAAGATACGCAGGCCCGCCCCTATGGCTACACCTTC; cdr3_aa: CASSQDTQARPYGYTF
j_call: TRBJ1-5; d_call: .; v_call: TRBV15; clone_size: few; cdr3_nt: TGTGCCACCAGCAGAGCTAGTGGGGGCAATCAGCCCCAGCATTTT; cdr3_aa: CATSRASGGNQPQHF
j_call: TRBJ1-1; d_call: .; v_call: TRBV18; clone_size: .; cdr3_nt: TGTGCCAGCTCACCGCAGAGCGGGGGGAATGAAGCTTTCTTT; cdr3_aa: CASSPQSGGNEAFF
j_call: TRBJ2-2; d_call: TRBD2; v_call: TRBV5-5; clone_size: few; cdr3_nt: TGTGCCAGCAGCAGGACTAGTGTGGACACCGGGGAGCTGTTTTTT; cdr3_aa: CASSRTSVDTGELFF
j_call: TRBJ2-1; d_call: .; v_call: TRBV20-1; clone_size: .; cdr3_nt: TGCAGTGCTAGAGATGGTGGCCCAGCAGGAGCGACCTACAATGAGCAGTTCTTC; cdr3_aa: CSARDGGPAGATYNEQFF
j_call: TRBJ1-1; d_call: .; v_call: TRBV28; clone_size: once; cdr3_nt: TGTGCCAGCACCCTTGGGGGGGGCCGGACTGAAGCTTTCTTT; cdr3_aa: CASTLGGGRTEAFF
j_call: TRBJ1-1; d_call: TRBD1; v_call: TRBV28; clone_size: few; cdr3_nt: TGTGCCAGCAAACAACAGGGGGCGGCTGAAGCTTTCTTT; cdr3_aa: CASKQQGAAEAFF
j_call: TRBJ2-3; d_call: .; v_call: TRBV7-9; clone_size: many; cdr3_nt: TGTGCCAGCAGCTTAGAACCCGGAGGTGCAGATACGCAGTATTTT; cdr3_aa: CASSLEPGGADTQYF
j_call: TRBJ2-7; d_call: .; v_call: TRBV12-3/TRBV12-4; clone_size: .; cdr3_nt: TGTGCCAGCAGTTTCTCTCTGGGTGGGTACGAGCAGTACTTC; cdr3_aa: CASSFSLGGYEQYF
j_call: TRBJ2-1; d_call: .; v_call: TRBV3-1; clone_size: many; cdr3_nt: TGTGCCAGCAGCCAATTTGAGGATGAGCAGTTCTTC; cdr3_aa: CASSQFEDEQFF
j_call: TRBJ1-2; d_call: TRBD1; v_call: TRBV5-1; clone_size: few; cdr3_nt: TGCGCCAGCAGCTTCACAGGGGCGAACTATGGCTACACCTTC; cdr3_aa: CASSFTGANYGYTF
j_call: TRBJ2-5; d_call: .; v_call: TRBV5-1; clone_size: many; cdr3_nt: TGCGCCAGCAGTTGGGGTTCTGGGCATGGGCAAGAGACCCAGTACTTC; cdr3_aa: CASSWGSGHGQETQYF
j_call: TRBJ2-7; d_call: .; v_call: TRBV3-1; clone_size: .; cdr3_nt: TGTGCCAGCAGCCCTCAGGGAGGATTCGACGAGCAGTACTTC; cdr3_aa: CASSPQGGFDEQYF
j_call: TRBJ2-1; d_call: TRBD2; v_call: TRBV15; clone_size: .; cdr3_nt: TGTGCCACCAGCAGAGAGGGACTACGTCCCTACAATGAGCAGTTCTTC; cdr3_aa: CATSREGLRPYNEQFF
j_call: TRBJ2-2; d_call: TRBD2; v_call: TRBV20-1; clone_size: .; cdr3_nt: TGCAGTGCTAGTACGGGGGGAGCCACCGGGGAGCTGTTTTTT; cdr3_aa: CSASTGGATGELFF
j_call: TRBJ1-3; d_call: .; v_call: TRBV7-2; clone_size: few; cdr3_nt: TGTGCCAGCAGCTTTTTCCCGAGCGACACCATATATTTT; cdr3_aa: CASSFFPSDTIYF
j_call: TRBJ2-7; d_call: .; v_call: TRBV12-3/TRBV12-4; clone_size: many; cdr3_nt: TGTGCCAGCAGTCTTACTACAGGGAACAACGAGCAGTACTTC; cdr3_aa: CASSLTTGNNEQYF
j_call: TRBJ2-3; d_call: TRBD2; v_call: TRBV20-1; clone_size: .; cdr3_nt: TGCAGTGCTAGAGATGTGCTAGCGGGGACAGATACGCAGTATTTT; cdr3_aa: CSARDVLAGTDTQYF
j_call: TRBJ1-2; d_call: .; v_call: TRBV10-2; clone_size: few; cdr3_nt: TGCGCCAGCAATCCTACAGCGCTCTATGGCTACACCTTC; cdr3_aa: CASNPTALYGYTF
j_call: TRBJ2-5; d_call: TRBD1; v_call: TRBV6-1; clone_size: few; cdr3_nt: TGTGCCAGCACTCAATCTCCCGGGACAGGGCAAGAGACCCAGTACTTC; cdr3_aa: CASTQSPGTGQETQYF
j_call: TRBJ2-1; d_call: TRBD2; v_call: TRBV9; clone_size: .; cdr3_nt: TGTGCCAGCAGCGTAGATCTCGGGACTAGCGTTAATGAGCAGTTCTTC; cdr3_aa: CASSVDLGTSVNEQFF
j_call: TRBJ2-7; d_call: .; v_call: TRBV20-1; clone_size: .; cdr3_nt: TGCAGTGCAGGGGCCGCCGATATCTACGAGCAGTACTTC; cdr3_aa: CSAGAADIYEQYF
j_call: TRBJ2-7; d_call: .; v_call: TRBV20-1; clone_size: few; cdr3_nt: TGCAGTGCTCCCCCGTCAGGGATGTACGAGCAGTACTTC; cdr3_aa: CSAPPSGMYEQYF
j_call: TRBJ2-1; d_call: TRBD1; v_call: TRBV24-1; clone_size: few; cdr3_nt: TGTGCCACCAGTGATCCTGCGGGACAGGTGAGGGGTGAGCAGTTCTTC; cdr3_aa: CATSDPAGQVRGEQFF
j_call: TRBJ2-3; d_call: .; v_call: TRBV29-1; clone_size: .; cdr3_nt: TGCAGCGTTGGGACAAGAGGCACAGATACGCAGTATTTT; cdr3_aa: CSVGTRGTDTQYF
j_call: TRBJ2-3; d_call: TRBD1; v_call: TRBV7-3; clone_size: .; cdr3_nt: TGTGCCAGCAGCTTGGGACCGACCGGGACAGGGGTCTCGGATACGCAGTATTTT; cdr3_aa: CASSLGPTGTGVSDTQYF
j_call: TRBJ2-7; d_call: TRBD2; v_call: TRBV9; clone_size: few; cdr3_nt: TGTGCCAGCAGCGCCCAGGGACTAGGAACCTACGAGCAGTACTTC; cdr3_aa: CASSAQGLGTYEQYF
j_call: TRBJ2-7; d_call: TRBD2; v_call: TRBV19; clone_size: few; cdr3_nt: TGTGCCAGTAGTGTCGGCGGGGGTCGCAACGAGCAGTACTTC; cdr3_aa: CASSVGGGRNEQYF
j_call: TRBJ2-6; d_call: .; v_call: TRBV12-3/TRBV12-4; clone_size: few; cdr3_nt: TGTGCCAGCAGTTTAAGTTGGACCTCCTCTGGGGCCAACGTCCTGACTTTC; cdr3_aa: CASSLSWTSSGANVLTF
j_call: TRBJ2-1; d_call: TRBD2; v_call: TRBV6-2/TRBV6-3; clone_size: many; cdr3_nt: TGTGCCAGCAGTTACGTCTTCGGACTAGCGGGGGTCCACTACAATGAGCAGTTCTTC; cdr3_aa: CASSYVFGLAGVHYNEQFF
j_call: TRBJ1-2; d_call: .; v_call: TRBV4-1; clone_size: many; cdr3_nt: TGCGCCAGCAGACCGTCCGCCCTCAACTATGGCTACACCTTC; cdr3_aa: CASRPSALNYGYTF
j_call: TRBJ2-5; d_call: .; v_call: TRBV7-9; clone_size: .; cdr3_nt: TGTGCCAGCACCCCCACGGGGTTGAAAGAGACCCAGTACTTC; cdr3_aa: CASTPTGLKETQYF
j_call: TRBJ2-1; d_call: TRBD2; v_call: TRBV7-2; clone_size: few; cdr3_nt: TGTGCCAGCAGCCCCAGCGGGACCTACTCCTACAATGAGCAGTTCTTC; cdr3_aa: CASSPSGTYSYNEQFF
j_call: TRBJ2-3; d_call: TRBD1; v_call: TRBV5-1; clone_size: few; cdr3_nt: TGCGCCAGCAGCTATGAGGGGGCAGGGCCCCACACAGATACGCAGTATTTT; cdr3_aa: CASSYEGAGPHTDTQYF
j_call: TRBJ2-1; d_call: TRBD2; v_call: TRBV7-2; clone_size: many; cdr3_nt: TGTGCCAGCAGCAGGACTAGCGGGAGGGCCGGGAAGAATGAGCAGTTCTTC; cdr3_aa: CASSRTSGRAGKNEQFF
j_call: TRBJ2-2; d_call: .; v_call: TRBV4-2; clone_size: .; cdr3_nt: TGTGCCAGCAGCCAAGACCGTCGGACAGACAAGGCCGGGGAGCTGTTTTTT; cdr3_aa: CASSQDRRTDKAGELFF
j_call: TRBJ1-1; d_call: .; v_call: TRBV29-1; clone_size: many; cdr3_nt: TGCAGCGTCGTACACCTGAACACTGAAGCTTTCTTT; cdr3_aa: CSVVHLNTEAFF
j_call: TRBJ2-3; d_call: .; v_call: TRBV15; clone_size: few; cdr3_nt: TGTGCCACCAGCAGTAGTGCAGCTAGCACAGATACGCAGTATTTT; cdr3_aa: CATSSSAASTDTQYF
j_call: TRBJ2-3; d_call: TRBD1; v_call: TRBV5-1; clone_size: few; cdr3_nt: TGCGCCAGCAGCCTTCCCGGGACAGGAAGCACAGATACGCAGTATTTT; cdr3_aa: CASSLPGTGSTDTQYF
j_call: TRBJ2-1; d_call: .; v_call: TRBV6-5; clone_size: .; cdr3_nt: TGTGCCAGCAGTTACAACAGACCTTACAATGAGCAGTTCTTC; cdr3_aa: CASSYNRPYNEQFF
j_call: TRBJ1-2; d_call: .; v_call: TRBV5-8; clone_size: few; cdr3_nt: TGTGCCAGCAGTACACCGGGATGGGCCTATGGCTACACCTTC; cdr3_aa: CASSTPGWAYGYTF
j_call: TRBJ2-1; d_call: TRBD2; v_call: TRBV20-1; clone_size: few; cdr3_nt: TGCAGTGCTAGAGATTTAAGCGGGGGGTTCAATGAGCAGTTCTTC; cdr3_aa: CSARDLSGGFNEQFF
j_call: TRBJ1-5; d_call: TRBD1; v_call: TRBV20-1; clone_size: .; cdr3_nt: TGCAGTCTTCACAGGGGAAATAGCAATCAGCCCCAGCATTTT; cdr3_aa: CSLHRGNSNQPQHF
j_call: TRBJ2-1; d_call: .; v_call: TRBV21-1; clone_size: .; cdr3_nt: TGTGCCAGCAGTCAGCGGGAGGATTACAATGAGCAGTTCTTC; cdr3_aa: CASSQREDYNEQFF
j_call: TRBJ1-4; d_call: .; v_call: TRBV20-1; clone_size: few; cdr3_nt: TGCAGTGCTAGGCGTGAAAAACTGTTTTTT; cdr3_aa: CSARREKLFF
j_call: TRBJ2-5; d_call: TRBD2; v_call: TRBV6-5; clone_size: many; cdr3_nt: TGTGCCAGCAGTTCGACGACTAGCATGGAGACCCAGTACTTC; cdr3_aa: CASSSTTSMETQYF
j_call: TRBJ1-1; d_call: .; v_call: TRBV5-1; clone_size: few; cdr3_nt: TGCGCCAGCAGCCCTGGAGACAGGAGGCCTGAAGCTTTCTTT; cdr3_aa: CASSPGDRRPEAFF
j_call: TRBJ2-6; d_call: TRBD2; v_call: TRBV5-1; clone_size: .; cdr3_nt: TGCGCCAGCAGCCTATCCGGGGGGTTGTACGGGGCCAACGTCCTGACTTTC; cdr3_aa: CASSLSGGLYGANVLTF
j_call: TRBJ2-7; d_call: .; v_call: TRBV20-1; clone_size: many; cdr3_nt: TGCAGTGCTAGAGATCTACACAGGGTCTCCTACGAGCAGTACTTC; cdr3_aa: CSARDLHRVSYEQYF
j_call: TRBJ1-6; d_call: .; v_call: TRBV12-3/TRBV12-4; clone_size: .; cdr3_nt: TGTGCCAGCAGTTTAAGGCAGAGCTCCTATAATTCACCCCTCCACTTT; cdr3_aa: CASSLRQSSYNSPLHF